Listed below are T cell receptor beta chains from one sample, sequenced in a study of blood T cell repertoires in COVID-19. TCRdb keeps only in-frame clones here, not all; method: immunoSEQ multiplex PCR. The sample includes roughly 30,000 clones, about 94% of them seen just once. Sequencing was done on a sample of peripheral blood. These receptors were taken from a human donor in a cohort sampled during active COVID-19. Each CDR3 is given with its conserved first and last residue. Fields, in order: CDR3 length, V gene, clone size, CDR3 protein. Not every row has a clone size; where given, it reads once, few, many or a size class.

>16|TRBV3-1/TRBV3-2|NA
CASSPYRSSYNSPLHF
>15|TRBV4-1|NA
CASSQPQGPGTEAFF
>15|TRBV19|NA
CASSTPGTGHMEQYF
>16|TRBV11-2|NA
CASSFFQGPPGNTIYF
>14|TRBV5-1|NA
CASSLDRETGELFF
>16|TRBV7-9|NA
CASSLGQGLDHNEQYF
>16|TRBV5-1|once
CASSSRTSGGGNEQFF
>15|TRBV5-1|NA
CASSWGTVSNYGYTF
>15|TRBV18|NA
CASSSEGASNQPQHF
>13|TRBV2|NA
CASRPLGEGEAFF
>14|TRBV19|NA
CASTYGRGYNEQFF
>15|TRBV19|NA
CASSYSAAANEKLFF
>14|TRBV27|NA
CASSPRQAYYGYTF
>15|TRBV5-4|NA
CASSLALTVKDGYTF
>13|TRBV12-3/TRBV12-4|NA
CASSLRRLYGYTF
>16|TRBV28|NA
CASSPAGTGANYGYTF
>16|TRBV27|NA
CASSLWVGRRIDEQFF
>15|TRBV30|NA
CAWSGGTGVNTEAFF
>16|TRBV7-9|NA
CASSSRTSGTANEQFF
>13|TRBV5-4|NA
CASSFGQDQPQHF
>18|TRBV9|NA
CASSVVWDRGTSGNTIYF
>13|TRBV30|NA
CAWSDRAYQPQHF
>17|TRBV7-8|NA
CASSLAVGGTINEKLFF
>14|TRBV2|NA
CASSEGHRRYEQYF